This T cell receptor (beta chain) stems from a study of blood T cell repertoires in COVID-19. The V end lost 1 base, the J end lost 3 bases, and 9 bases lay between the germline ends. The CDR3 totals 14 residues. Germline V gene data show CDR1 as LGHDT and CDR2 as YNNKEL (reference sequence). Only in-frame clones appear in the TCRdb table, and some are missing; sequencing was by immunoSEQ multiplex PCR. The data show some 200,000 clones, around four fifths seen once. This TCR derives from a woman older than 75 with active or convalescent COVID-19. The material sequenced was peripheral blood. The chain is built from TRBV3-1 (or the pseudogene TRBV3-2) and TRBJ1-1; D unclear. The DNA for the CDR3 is TGTGCCAGCAGCCAAGTTCCAGGCGACACTGAAGCTTTCTTT. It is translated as CASSQVPGDTEAFF.